This T cell receptor beta chain was documented in a study of cytomegalovirus exposure and HLA in healthy donors. A multiplex PCR was run with 60 Vbeta primers and 13 Jbeta primers. In the authors' workflow: Counted up in a later analysis, unique TCR beta chains came to some 82 million, with some 9.9 million shared. Sequenced by immunoSEQ multiplex PCR; TCRdb stores in-frame clones only, minus some. The V and J calls and the clone size are those of that table, but D and trimming were determined from the DNA. This table holds about 35,000 clones, more than 85% found once. Comments on this clone: Antigen: not known.

CDR3 length equals 14 residues. Per the germline V gene, CDR1 is SGHRS and CDR2 is YFSETQ. Trimming took off 0 bases at V and 0 bases at J, with 7 bases between the two ends. Findings of the study overall: Available immune exposure information was restricted to CMV serostatus only. An analysis that came later showed most CMV-associated TCR beta chains appearing HLA-restricted.

When sampled, the donors appeared nominally healthy, though they likely had unrecorded immune exposures. Sequenced input: PBMCs. The chain uses TRBV5-1 and TRBJ2-7; TRBD1 might be the D (5 bases). This TCR derives from a woman aged 18-29 years in good health and CMV-seronegative. This chain's CDR3 is CASSLGGFSYEQYF. CDR3 sequence (DNA): TGCGCCAGCAGCTTGGGGGGCTTCTCCTACGAGCAGTACTTC.